This T cell receptor (beta chain) is from a study of cytomegalovirus exposure and HLA in healthy donors. The wider study: The study placed approximately 80% of its approximately 430 genotyped donors in the Caucasian-associated ancestry cluster.

Amplification used 60 Vbeta primers and 13 Jbeta primers. Produced via immunoSEQ multiplex PCR; TCRdb's table is partial and in-frame only. This sample has fewer than 250,000 clones, with approximately 86% found just once. Study-wide results and limits: In presence/absence analyses, roughly uniform sequencing depth across donors was assumed. Available immune exposure information was restricted to CMV serostatus only. Through in vitro validation, three CMV-associated chains were shown to be specific for CMV antigens.

The germline V gene has CDR1 SEHNR and CDR2 FQNEAQ (reference sequence). Trimming took 3 bases from V and 5 from J; bases not matched to a gene: 6. CDR3 length: 15 amino acids. Concerning this clone: What it binds is unknown.

Specimen: PBMCs. The TCR was taken from a woman aged 18-30 years in good health and CMV-seronegative. The chain has TRBV7-9 and TRBJ2-3, with 9 bases lining up with TRBD2. CDR3 nucleotide sequence: TGTGCCAGCAGCTTGATTTGGCGGGAGGGAGATACGCAGTATTTT. As protein: CASSLIWREGDTQYF.